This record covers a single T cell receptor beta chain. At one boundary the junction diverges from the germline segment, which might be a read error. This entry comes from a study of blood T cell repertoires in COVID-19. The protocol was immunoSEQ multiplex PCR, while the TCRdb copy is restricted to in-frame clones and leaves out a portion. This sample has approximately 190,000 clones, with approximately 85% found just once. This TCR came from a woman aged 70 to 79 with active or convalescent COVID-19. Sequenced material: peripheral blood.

The CDR3 DNA is TGTGCCAGCAGCTTACAAAACAGAAAGTCCCCTGAGCCGTTCTTC. Its translation: CASSLQNRKSPEPFF. The chain combines TRBV7-3 with TRBJ2-1; D not certain. The CDR3 length is 15 residues. Per germline, CDR1 SGHTA and CDR2 FQGTGA.